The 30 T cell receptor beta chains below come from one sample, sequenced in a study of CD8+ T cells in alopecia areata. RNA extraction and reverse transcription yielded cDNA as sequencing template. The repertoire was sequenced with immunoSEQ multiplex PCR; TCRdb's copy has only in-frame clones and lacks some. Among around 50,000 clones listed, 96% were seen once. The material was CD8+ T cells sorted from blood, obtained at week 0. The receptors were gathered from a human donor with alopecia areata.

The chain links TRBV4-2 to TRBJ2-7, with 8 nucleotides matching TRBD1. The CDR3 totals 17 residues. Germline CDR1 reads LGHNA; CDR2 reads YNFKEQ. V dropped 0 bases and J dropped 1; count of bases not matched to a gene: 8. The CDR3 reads CASSQEFSGGRSYEQYF. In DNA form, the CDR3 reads TGTGCCAGCAGCCAAGAATTCTCAGGGGGCCGGTCCTACGAGCAGTACTTC.

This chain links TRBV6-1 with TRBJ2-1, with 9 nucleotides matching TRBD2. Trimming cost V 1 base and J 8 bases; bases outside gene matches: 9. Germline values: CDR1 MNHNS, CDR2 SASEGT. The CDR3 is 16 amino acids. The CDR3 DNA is TGTGCCAGCAGTGAAGATAGCGGGGGCGGGGGCGATGAGCAGTTCTTC. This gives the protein CASSEDSGGGGDEQFF.

The CDR3 reads CASSFVPGQGMDTEAFF. The CDR3 DNA reads TGTGCCAGCAGCTTTGTCCCGGGACAGGGGATGGACACTGAAGCTTTCTTT. The chain is built from TRBV5-6 and TRBJ1-1, with TRBD1 identical over 10 bases. The germline V gene has CDR1 SGHDT and CDR2 YYEEEE. The junction had 10 bases not matched to a gene; V was cut back by 2 bases and J by 3 bases. The CDR3 sequence is 17 residues long.

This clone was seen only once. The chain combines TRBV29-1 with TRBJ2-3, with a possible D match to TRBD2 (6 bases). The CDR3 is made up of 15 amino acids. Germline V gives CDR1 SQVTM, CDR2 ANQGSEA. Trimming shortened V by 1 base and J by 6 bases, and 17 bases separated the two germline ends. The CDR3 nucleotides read TGCAGCGTTGAAGGGGGGGACCCCCCTTTGGATACGCAGTATTTT. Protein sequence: CSVEGGDPPLDTQYF.

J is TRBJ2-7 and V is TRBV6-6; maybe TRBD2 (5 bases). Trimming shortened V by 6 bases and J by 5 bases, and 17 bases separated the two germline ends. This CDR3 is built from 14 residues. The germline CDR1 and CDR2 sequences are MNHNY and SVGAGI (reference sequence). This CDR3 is CASRPGSSPNEQYF. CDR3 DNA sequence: TGTGCCAGCAGACCGGGGTCCTCACCTAACGAGCAGTACTTC.

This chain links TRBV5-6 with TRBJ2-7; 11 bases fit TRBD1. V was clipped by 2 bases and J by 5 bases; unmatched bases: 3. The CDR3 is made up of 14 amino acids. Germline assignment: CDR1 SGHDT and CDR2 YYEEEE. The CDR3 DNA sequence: TGTGCCAGCAGCTTCGGACAGGGGGCAAACGAGCAGTACTTC. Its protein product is CASSFGQGANEQYF.

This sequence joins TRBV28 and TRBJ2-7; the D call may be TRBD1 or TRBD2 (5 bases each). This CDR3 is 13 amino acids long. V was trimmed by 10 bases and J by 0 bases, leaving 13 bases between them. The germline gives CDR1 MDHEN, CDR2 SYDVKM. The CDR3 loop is CATGKGSSYEQYF. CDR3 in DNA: TGTGCCACAGGGAAAGGGAGCTCCTACGAGCAGTACTTC.

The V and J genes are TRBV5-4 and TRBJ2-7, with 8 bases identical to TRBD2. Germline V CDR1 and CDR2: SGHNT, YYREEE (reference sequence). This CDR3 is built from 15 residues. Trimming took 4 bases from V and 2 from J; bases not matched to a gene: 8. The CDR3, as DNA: TGTGCCAGCAGCGAAGGAAGCGGGGGACCCTACGAGCAGTACTTC. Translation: CASSEGSGGPYEQYF. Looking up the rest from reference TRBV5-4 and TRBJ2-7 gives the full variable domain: ETGVTQSPTHLIKTRGQQVTLRCSSQSGHNTVSWYQQALGQGPQFIFQYYREEENGRGNFPPRFSGLQFPNYSSELNVNALELDDSALYLCASSEGSGGPYEQYFGPGTRLTVT.

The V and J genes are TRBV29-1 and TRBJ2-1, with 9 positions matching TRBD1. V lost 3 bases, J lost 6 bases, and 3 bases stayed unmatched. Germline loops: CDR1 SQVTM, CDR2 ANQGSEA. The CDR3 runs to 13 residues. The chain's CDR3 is CSVDGTGSNEQFF. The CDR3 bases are TGCAGCGTTGATGGGACAGGGAGCAATGAGCAGTTCTTC.

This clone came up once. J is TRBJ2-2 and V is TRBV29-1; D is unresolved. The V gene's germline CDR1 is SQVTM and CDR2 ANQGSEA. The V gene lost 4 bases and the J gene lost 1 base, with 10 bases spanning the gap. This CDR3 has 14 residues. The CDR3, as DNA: TGCAGCGTTGTCGGCCAGAGGAACACCGGGGAGCTGTTTTTT. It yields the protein CSVVGQRNTGELFF.

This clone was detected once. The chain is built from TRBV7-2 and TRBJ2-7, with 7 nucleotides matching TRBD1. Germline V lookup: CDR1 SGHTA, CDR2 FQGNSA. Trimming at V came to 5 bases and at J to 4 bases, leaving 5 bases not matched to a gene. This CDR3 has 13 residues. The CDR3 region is CASSITQGYEQYF. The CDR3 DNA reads TGTGCCAGCAGCATCACACAGGGGTACGAGCAGTACTTC.

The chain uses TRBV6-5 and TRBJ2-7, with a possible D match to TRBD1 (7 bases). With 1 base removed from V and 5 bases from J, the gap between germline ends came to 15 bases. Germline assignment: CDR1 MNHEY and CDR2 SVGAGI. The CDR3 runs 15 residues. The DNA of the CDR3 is TGTGCCAGCAGTTACTTAAGAACAGGGGAGGACGAGCAGTACTTC. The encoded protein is CASSYLRTGEDEQYF.

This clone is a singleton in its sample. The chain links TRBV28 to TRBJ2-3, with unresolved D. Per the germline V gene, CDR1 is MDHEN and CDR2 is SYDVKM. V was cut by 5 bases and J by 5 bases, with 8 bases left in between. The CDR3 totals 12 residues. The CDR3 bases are TGTGCCAGCAGTCCGATTGGAGATACGCAGTATTTT. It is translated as CASSPIGDTQYF.

CDR3 sequence reads: CASRVYEQYF. CDR3 bases: TGTGCCAGCAGGGTATACGAGCAGTACTTC. The chain employs TRBV7-8 and TRBJ2-7; D gene uncertain. Trimming took off 6 bases at V and 4 bases at J, with 4 bases between the two ends. CDR1 and CDR2 (germline): SGHVS, FQNEAQ. This CDR3 has 10 residues. Supplemented by reference TRBV7-8 and TRBJ2-7, the full variable domain reads GAGVSQSPRYKVAKRGQDVALRCDPISGHVSLFWYQQALGQGPEFLTYFQNEAQLDKSGLPSDRFFAERPEGSVSTLKIQRTQQEDSAVYLCASRVYEQYFGPGTRLTVT.

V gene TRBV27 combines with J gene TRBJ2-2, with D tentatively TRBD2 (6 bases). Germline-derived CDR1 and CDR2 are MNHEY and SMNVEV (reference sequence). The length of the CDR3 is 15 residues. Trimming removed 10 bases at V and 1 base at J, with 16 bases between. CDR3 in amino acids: CATRWGGVNTGELFF. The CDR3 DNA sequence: TGTGCCACCCGATGGGGCGGGGTGAACACCGGGGAGCTGTTTTTT.

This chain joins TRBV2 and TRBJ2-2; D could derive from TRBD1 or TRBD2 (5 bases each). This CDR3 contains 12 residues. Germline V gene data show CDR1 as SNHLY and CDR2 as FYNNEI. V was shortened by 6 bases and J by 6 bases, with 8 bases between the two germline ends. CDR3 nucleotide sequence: TGTGCCAGCAGCGGGGACCCCGGGGAGCTGTTTTTT. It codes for CASSGDPGELFF.

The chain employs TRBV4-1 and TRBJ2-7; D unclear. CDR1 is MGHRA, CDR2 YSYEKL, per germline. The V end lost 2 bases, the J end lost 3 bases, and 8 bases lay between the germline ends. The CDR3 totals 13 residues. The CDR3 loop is CASSQSRIYEQYF. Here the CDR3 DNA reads TGCGCCAGCAGCCAAAGCAGGATCTACGAGCAGTACTTC.

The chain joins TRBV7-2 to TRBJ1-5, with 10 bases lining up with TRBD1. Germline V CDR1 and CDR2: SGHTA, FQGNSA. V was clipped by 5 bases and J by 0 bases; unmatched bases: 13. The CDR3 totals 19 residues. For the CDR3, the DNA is TGTGCCAGCAGCCCTGACAGGGGGCTCGGGTCCTATAGCAATCAGCCCCAGCATTTT. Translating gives CASSPDRGLGSYSNQPQHF.

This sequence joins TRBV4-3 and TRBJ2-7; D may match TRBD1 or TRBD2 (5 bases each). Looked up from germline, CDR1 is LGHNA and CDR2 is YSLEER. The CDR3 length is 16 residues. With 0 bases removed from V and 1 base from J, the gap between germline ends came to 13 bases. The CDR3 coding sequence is TGCGCCAGCAGCCAAGATTGGGGCGGGTTGTCCTACGAGCAGTACTTC. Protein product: CASSQDWGGLSYEQYF.

The CDR3 is CASSQGTDRMNTEAFF. The CDR3 DNA is TGTGCCAGCAGCCAAGGTACGGACAGGATGAACACTGAAGCTTTCTTT. This chain connects TRBV4-2 to TRBJ1-1; TRBD1 matches 7 bases. After removal of 1 base from V and 0 bases from J, the junction contained 5 bases not matched to a gene. The CDR3 is 16 residues long. Germline assignment: CDR1 LGHNA and CDR2 YNFKEQ.

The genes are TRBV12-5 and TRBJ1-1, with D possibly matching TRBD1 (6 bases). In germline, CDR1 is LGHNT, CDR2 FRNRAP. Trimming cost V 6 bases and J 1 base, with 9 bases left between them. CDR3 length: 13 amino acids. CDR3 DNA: TGTGCTAGTGGAACAGGGTGGAACACTGAAGCTTTCTTT. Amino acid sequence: CASGTGWNTEAFF.

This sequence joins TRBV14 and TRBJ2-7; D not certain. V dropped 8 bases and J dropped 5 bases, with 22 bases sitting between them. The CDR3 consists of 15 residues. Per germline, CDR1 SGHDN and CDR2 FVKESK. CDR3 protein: CASSPHSALSDEQYF. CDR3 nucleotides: TGTGCCAGCTCACCCCACTCTGCCCTTTCTGACGAGCAGTACTTC.

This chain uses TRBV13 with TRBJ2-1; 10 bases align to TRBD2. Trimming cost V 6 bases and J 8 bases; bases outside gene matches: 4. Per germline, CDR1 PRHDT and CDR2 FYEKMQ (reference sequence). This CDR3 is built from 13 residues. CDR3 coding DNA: TGTGCCAGCAGGAGCGGGGGGGCCGATGAGCAGTTCTTC. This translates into CASRSGGADEQFF.

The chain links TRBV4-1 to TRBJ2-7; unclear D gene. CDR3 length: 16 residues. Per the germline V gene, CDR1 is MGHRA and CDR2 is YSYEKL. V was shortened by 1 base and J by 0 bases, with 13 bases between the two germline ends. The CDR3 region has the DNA TGCGCCAGCAGCCAAGTAACAGCTACCAGCTCCTACGAGCAGTACTTC. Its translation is CASSQVTATSSYEQYF.

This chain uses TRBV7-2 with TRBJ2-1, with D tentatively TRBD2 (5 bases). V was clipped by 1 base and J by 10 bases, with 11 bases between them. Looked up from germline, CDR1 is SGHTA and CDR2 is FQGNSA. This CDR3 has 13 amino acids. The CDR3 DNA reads TGTGCCAGCAGCTTAGGTCTAGCTGGGGAGCAGTTCTTC. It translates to CASSLGLAGEQFF.

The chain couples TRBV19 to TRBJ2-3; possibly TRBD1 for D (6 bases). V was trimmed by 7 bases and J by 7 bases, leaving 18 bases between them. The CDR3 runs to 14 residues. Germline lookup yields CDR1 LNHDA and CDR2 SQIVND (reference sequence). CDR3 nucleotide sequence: TGTGCCAGTAATCCCGAACAAGGGGGAAATACGCAGTATTTT. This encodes CASNPEQGGNTQYF.

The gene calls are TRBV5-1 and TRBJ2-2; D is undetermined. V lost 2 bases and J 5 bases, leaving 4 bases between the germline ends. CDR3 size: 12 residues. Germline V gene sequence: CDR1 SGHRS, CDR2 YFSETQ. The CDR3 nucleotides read TGCGCCAGCAGCTTTAATACCGGGGAGCTGTTTTTT. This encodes CASSFNTGELFF.

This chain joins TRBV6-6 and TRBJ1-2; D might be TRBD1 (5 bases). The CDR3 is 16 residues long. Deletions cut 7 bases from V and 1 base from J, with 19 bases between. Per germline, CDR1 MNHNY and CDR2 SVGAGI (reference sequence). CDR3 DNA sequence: TGTGCCAGCACTACCGTCGAGACAGAGCTTAACTATGGCTACACCTTC. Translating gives CASTTVETELNYGYTF.

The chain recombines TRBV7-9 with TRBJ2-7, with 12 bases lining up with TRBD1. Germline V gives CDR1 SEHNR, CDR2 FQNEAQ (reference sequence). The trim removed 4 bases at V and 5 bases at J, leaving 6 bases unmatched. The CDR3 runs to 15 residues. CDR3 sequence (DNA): TGTGCCAGCAGCTCCCGGGACAGGGGGCAGGACGAGCAGTACTTC. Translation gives CASSSRDRGQDEQYF.

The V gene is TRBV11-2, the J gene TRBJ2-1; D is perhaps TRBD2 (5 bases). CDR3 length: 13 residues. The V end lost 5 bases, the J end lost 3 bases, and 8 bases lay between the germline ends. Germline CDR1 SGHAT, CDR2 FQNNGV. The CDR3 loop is CASSDRDYNEQFF. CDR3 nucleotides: TGTGCCAGCAGCGACCGGGACTACAATGAGCAGTTCTTC.